This TCR beta chain was sequenced during a study of response to subunit inactivated influenza vaccine. TCRdb redid the calling of the RT-PCR reads with MiXCR, one entry per CDR3 protein. Here the sample spans about 520,000 distinct CDR3 sequences, roughly 23% being singletons. The germline CDR1 and CDR2 sequences are DFQATT and SNEGSKA (reference sequence). The junction had 7 bases not matched to a gene; V was cut back by 5 bases and J by 7 bases. This CDR3 comprises 12 residues. The input for sequencing was CD4+ T cells sorted from PBMCs, taken about 5 days after vaccination. The V call is TRBV20-1, the J call TRBJ2-5; 7 bases fit TRBD2. This clonotype was sampled from a man between 45 and 60 years old who received an inactivated influenza vaccine. The CDR3 bases are TGCAGTGCTCCGGGACTACATGCGACCCAGTACTTC. Its translation: CSAPGLHATQYF.